This T cell receptor beta chain was sequenced in a study of blood T cell repertoires in COVID-19. This clone occurred a few times. V was pared by 2 bases and J by 11 bases, with 8 bases of the junction left unmatched. The CDR3 spans 14 residues. The germline CDR1 and CDR2 sequences are MDHEN and SYDVKM. In the original analysis: Reference gene primer amplification gave estimated nucleated cell counts. The assay was immunoSEQ multiplex PCR, and TCRdb's table has in-frame clones only and misses some. D and trimming come from the DNA, and the V and J calls and clone size come from that table. This table has around 380,000 clones, approximately 80% appearing once.

The chain couples TRBV28 to TRBJ2-7, with TRBD2 matching 11 bases. The receptor was derived from a human donor with acute or convalescent COVID-19. The donor label of this sample is uncertain. Sequences were obtained from peripheral blood. The CDR3 spells CASSLSLAGGNKYF. CDR3 DNA: TGTGCCAGCAGTTTAAGCCTAGCGGGGGGAAATAAGTACTTC.